This TCR beta chain was obtained from a study of shared clonotypes between healthy human individuals. Germline trimming cut 2 bases from V and 5 bases from J; bases unmatched to any gene: 3. Germline assignment: CDR1 MDHEN and CDR2 SYDVKM. This CDR3 is built from 15 residues. Some clones are missing from TCRdb's copy, which holds only in-frame ones; the method was immunoSEQ multiplex PCR. The sample lists some 700,000 clones, about 90% seen once, with 30% to 40% in the top ten. The chain recombines TRBV28 with TRBJ2-1; 10 bases fit TRBD2. Sequencing used memory CD8+ T cells from PBMCs. Subset meaning: CD45RO+ cells pooled with CCR7-negative TemRA cells. This receptor was identified in a man between 18 and 35 years old in good health. Some clones in this sample may be carry-over from other donors' samples. The chain's CDR3 is CASSLKLAGNNEQFF. DNA for the CDR3: TGTGCCAGCAGTTTAAAACTAGCGGGAAACAATGAGCAGTTCTTC.